The next 26 T cell receptor beta chains were all read from a single sample in a study of cytomegalovirus exposure and HLA in healthy donors (dated by TCRdb to the late 2010s). Receptor amplification or capture employed the immunoSEQ multiplex PCR assay. For the multiplex PCR, a mixture combining 60 forward primers for TCR Vbeta segments and 13 reverse primers for TCR Jbeta segments was used. The table was pulled from immuneACCESS by TCRdb, which kept in-frame rearrangements only. Such tables lose some clones; where checked, under half of the loss comes from unresolved V genes, and the rest has no known cause. This sample is represented by some 56,000 clones; about 50% of them were singletons. The ten top clones hold 12% of the sample. The sample taken for sequencing was PBMCs. All receptors come from a human donor in good health.

V and J are TRBV7-6 and TRBJ1-3, with D uncertain. Germline V gene lookup returns CDR1 SGHVS and CDR2 FNYEAQ. Trimming removed 5 bases at V and 0 bases at J, with 11 bases between. The CDR3 is made up of 15 amino acids. The CDR3 sequence is CASSPLSSSGNTIYF. CDR3 DNA: TGTGCCAGCAGCCCCCTCTCGAGCTCTGGAAACACCATATATTTT. Together with reference TRBV7-6 and TRBJ1-3, the CDR3 gives the full variable domain: GAGVSQSPRYKVTKRGQDVALRCDPISGHVSLYWYRQALGQGPEFLTYFNYEAQQDKSGLPNDRFSAERPEGSISTLTIQRTEQRDSAMYRCASSPLSSSGNTIYFGEGSWLTVV.

This chain uses TRBV4-1 with TRBJ1-1; TRBD1 agrees at 9 bases. Per germline, CDR1 MGHRA and CDR2 YSYEKL. V lost 3 bases to trimming and J lost 5 bases; unmatched junction nucleotides: 22. This CDR3 is built from 20 residues. The CDR3 reads CASSHVPGQGPLRKRTEAFF. The CDR3, as DNA: TGCGCCAGCAGCCATGTACCGGGACAGGGACCCCTTAGGAAAAGGACTGAAGCTTTCTTT.

The table lists this clone with a few counts. The chain joins TRBV9 to TRBJ2-3; 9 bases match TRBD1. Germline V gene lookup returns CDR1 SGDLS and CDR2 YYNGEE. The V gene end was trimmed by 0 bases and the J gene end by 2 bases; junction bases not matched to a gene: 4. This CDR3 contains 16 residues. CDR3 bases: TGTGCCAGCAGCGTAGAGGACAGGGGACTCACAGATACGCAGTATTTT. Protein product: CASSVEDRGLTDTQYF.

This chain links TRBV28 with TRBJ2-1; 7 bases fit TRBD1. The V segment lost 5 bases and the J segment 7 bases; nucleotides outside the gene matches: 11. Germline CDR1 and CDR2: MDHEN and SYDVKM. The CDR3 loop spans 15 amino acids. For the CDR3, the DNA is TGTGCCAGCAGTGTTATGAAGGGGGCGCAGAATGAGCAGTTCTTC. It translates to CASSVMKGAQNEQFF. The full variable domain, in which reference TRBV28 and TRBJ2-1 provide the parts outside the CDR3, is DVKVTQSSRYLVKRTGEKVFLECVQDMDHENMFWYRQDPGLGLRLIYFSYDVKMKEKGDIPEGYSVSREKKERFSLILESASTNQTSMYLCASSVMKGAQNEQFFGPGTRLTVL.

The chain carries TRBV5-6 and TRBJ1-3; D not certain. The V end was cut by 0 bases, the J end by 0 bases, with 7 bases between. The CDR3 consists of 15 residues. Germline values: CDR1 SGHDT, CDR2 YYEEEE. DNA for the CDR3: TGTGCCAGCAGCTTGGGAGGGTCCTCTGGAAACACCATATATTTT. Translation gives CASSLGGSSGNTIYF.

The V call is TRBV6-1, the J call TRBJ1-2; D not certain. This CDR3 spans 15 amino acids. Germline V lookup: CDR1 MNHNS, CDR2 SASEGT. The V end was cut by 2 bases, the J end by 5 bases, with 15 bases between. The CDR3 DNA follows: TGTGCCAGCAGTGAACGGGGTTTGGATTCATATGGCTACACCTTC. Translated, it gives CASSERGLDSYGYTF.

V is TRBV6-5 and J is TRBJ2-3, with D uncertain. The ends were cut back, 0 bases at V and 0 bases at J, with 10 bases in the middle. The CDR3 runs to 16 residues. Germline CDR1 and CDR2: MNHEY and SVGAGI. In DNA, the CDR3 is TGTGCCAGCAGTTACTCTGGCCGTACGAGCACAGATACGCAGTATTTT. It is translated as CASSYSGRTSTDTQYF.

This sequence joins TRBV4-1 and TRBJ2-5, with 11 bases matching TRBD2. This CDR3 spans 15 amino acids. CDR1 is MGHRA, CDR2 YSYEKL, per germline. The J segment lost 5 bases and the V segment lost 2 bases, leaving 4 bases of the junction unmatched. The DNA for the CDR3 is TGCGCCAGCAGCCAACGGACTAGCGGGTGGGAGACCCAGTACTTC. Encoded protein: CASSQRTSGWETQYF.

This chain joins TRBV5-1 and TRBJ2-2; perhaps TRBD1 as D (6 bases). There are 15 residues in the CDR3. Germline loops: CDR1 SGHRS, CDR2 YFSETQ. V gave up 0 bases and J gave up 5 bases, with 11 bases separating them. In DNA form, the CDR3 reads TGCGCCAGCAGCTTGGAATTCAGGGGTACCGGGGAGCTGTTTTTT. Translating gives CASSLEFRGTGELFF. Full variable domain (outside the CDR3, taken from reference TRBV5-1 and TRBJ2-2): KAGVTQTPRYLIKTRGQQVTLSCSPISGHRSVSWYQQTPGQGLQFLFEYFSETQRNKGNFPGRFSGRQFSNSRSEMNVSTLELGDSALYLCASSLEFRGTGELFFGEGSRLTVL.

This chain joins TRBV30 and TRBJ2-4, with D tentatively TRBD2 (7 bases). Germline V lookup: CDR1 GTSNPN, CDR2 SVGIG (reference sequence). There are 12 residues in the CDR3. V lost 6 bases, J lost 6 bases, and 12 bases lay in between. The CDR3: CACDRGANIQYF. In nucleotides, the CDR3 is TGTGCCTGCGACCGGGGGGCAAACATTCAGTACTTC.

This clone occurred a few times. The chain combines TRBV4-1 with TRBJ1-1; D is ambiguous. Germline V CDR1 and CDR2: MGHRA, YSYEKL. V was pared by 0 bases and J by 0 bases, with 14 bases between. CDR3 length: 17 amino acids. The CDR3: CASSQDPPGSLNTEAFF. CDR3 bases: TGCGCCAGCAGCCAAGATCCCCCTGGGAGCCTGAACACTGAAGCTTTCTTT.

This chain uses TRBV10-3 with TRBJ1-6; D gene ambiguous. Trimming stripped 3 bases from V and 8 bases from J, with 17 bases between. The length of the CDR3 is 16 residues. Germline CDR1 is ENHRY and CDR2 is SYGVKD. CDR3 amino acids: CAISDPWRSGDSPLHF. CDR3 DNA: TGTGCCATCAGTGACCCCTGGAGGAGTGGAGATTCACCCCTCCACTTT.

The chain has TRBV30 and TRBJ2-7; 9 positions match TRBD2. Germline CDR1 and CDR2: GTSNPN and SVGIG (reference sequence). The trim removed 1 base at V and 2 bases at J, leaving 6 bases unmatched. The CDR3 covers 15 residues. In DNA form, the CDR3 reads TGTGCCTGGAGTGGAATTGGCGGGGGGGCCTACGAGCAGTACTTC. Its translation: CAWSGIGGGAYEQYF.

The CDR3 sequence is CASSVQMNTEAFF. Written as DNA, the CDR3 is TGTGCCAGCAGTGTGCAGATGAACACTGAAGCTTTCTTT. The chain combines TRBV2 with TRBJ1-1; D gene unclear. V was clipped by 4 bases and J by 0 bases, with 6 bases between them. The CDR3 length is 13 residues. CDR1 is SNHLY and CDR2 is FYNNEI in the germline V gene.

With respect to this clone: In the same sample, other DNA sequences code for this CDR3. The rearrangement uses TRBV4-1 and TRBJ2-3; D is undetermined. The CDR3 is 14 amino acids. The germline V gene has CDR1 MGHRA and CDR2 YSYEKL. Trimming shortened V by 0 bases and J by 2 bases, and 6 bases separated the two germline ends. CDR3 in DNA: TGCGCCAGCAGCCAAGACAGAAACACAGATACGCAGTATTTT. Translated, it gives CASSQDRNTDTQYF.

The CDR3 nucleotides read TGTGCCAGCGAGGGACTACCCAATGAGCAGTTCTTC. Translation: CASEGLPNEQFF. The rearrangement uses TRBV7-9 and TRBJ2-1; 7 bases map to TRBD2. CDR1 is SEHNR and CDR2 is FQNEAQ in the germline V gene (reference sequence). The CDR3 is made up of 12 amino acids. J lost 6 bases, V lost 8 bases, and 4 bases had no gene match.

V is TRBV30 and J is TRBJ1-6; TRBD1 might be the D (5 bases). The germline gives CDR1 GTSNPN, CDR2 SVGIG (reference sequence). There are 14 residues in the CDR3. The germline V and J ends were trimmed by 0 bases and 7 bases, with 10 bases remaining between them. The CDR3 nucleotides read TGTGCCTGGAGTGTACTCGGGGGAAATTCACCCCTCCACTTT. Amino acid sequence: CAWSVLGGNSPLHF.

The chain carries TRBV5-1 and TRBJ2-6; a possible D gene is TRBD2 (5 bases). Germline CDR1 and CDR2: SGHRS and YFSETQ. V was pared by 4 bases and J by 3 bases, with 11 bases between. This CDR3 spans 15 amino acids. The CDR3 bases are TGCGCCAGCAGCGCCCGGGGAAGTGGGGCCAACGTCCTGACTTTC. It codes for CASSARGSGANVLTF.

The chain joins TRBV9 to TRBJ2-3, with D perhaps TRBD1 (6 bases). From germline, CDR1 is SGDLS and CDR2 YYNGEE. The CDR3 has 16 residues. V was shortened by 0 bases and J by 2 bases, with 13 bases between the two germline ends. The CDR3 loop is CASSVDWGRDTDTQYF. CDR3 nucleotide sequence: TGTGCCAGCAGCGTAGATTGGGGGCGAGACACAGATACGCAGTATTTT.

DNA for the CDR3: TGTGCCAGCAGCGCACGACTAGCGGGGTTGGCAGATACGCAGTATTTT. It yields the protein CASSARLAGLADTQYF. The chain uses TRBV9 and TRBJ2-3, with 11 nucleotides matching TRBD2. CDR1 is SGDLS and CDR2 is YYNGEE in the germline V gene. V was clipped by 3 bases and J by 4 bases; unmatched bases: 7. The CDR3 consists of 16 residues.

The chain combines TRBV29-1 with TRBJ2-3; tentative D call: TRBD1 (5 bases). Per the germline V gene, CDR1 is SQVTM and CDR2 is ANQGSEA. The CDR3 extends over 12 amino acids. Deletions cut 4 bases from V and 2 bases from J, with 7 bases between. CDR3 in amino acids: CSVVGPTDTQYF. In nucleotides, the CDR3 is TGCAGCGTTGTGGGGCCCACAGATACGCAGTATTTT.

This clone was found a few times. V and J are TRBV28 and TRBJ2-5; D gene ambiguous. Germline V gene data show CDR1 as MDHEN and CDR2 as SYDVKM. V lost 5 bases and J 3 bases, leaving 13 bases between the germline ends. The CDR3 spans 14 residues. CDR3: CASSPPTPKETQYF. In nucleotides, the CDR3 is TGTGCCAGCAGTCCTCCGACTCCTAAAGAGACCCAGTACTTC.

This clone has more than one count but fewer than ten. This chain connects TRBV7-9 to TRBJ2-7, with D perhaps TRBD2 (6 bases). Germline lookup yields CDR1 SEHNR and CDR2 FQNEAQ (reference sequence). This CDR3 spans 13 amino acids. The V end lost 7 bases, the J end lost 3 bases, and 13 bases lay between the germline ends. Written as DNA, the CDR3 is TGTGCCAGCACCCCAACGACTAGCTACGAGCAGTACTTC. This sequence encodes CASTPTTSYEQYF.

The rearrangement uses TRBV11-3 and TRBJ2-5; 11 bases are a match to TRBD2. Germline lookup yields CDR1 SGHNT and CDR2 YENEEA. CDR3 size: 17 residues. V lost 1 base to trimming and J lost 5 bases; unmatched junction nucleotides: 9. Here the CDR3 reads CASSLGTSGGPGETQYF. The CDR3 nucleotides are TGTGCCAGCAGCTTAGGAACTAGCGGGGGCCCAGGCGAGACCCAGTACTTC.

This clone was detected a few times. The chain joins TRBV30 to TRBJ1-5, with TRBD1 matching over 7 bases. The CDR3 has 15 amino acids. Germline V gives CDR1 GTSNPN, CDR2 SVGIG (reference sequence). Trimming took 0 bases from V and 2 from J; bases not matched to a gene: 4. DNA for the CDR3: TGTGCCTGGAGTGTACAGGGGATAGGCAATCAGCCCCAGCATTTT. As protein: CAWSVQGIGNQPQHF.

The chain is built from TRBV5-4 and TRBJ2-5, with TRBD1 matching 7 bases. V shed 3 bases, J shed 2 bases, and the junction held 1 base outside the gene matches. The CDR3 is made up of 13 amino acids. From germline, CDR1 is SGHNT and CDR2 YYREEE (reference sequence). CDR3 in DNA: TGTGCCAGCAGCTCGACAGGGCAAGAGACCCAGTACTTC. Protein sequence: CASSSTGQETQYF. The full variable domain, in which reference TRBV5-4 and TRBJ2-5 provide the parts outside the CDR3, is ETGVTQSPTHLIKTRGQQVTLRCSSQSGHNTVSWYQQALGQGPQFIFQYYREEENGRGNFPPRFSGLQFPNYSSELNVNALELDDSALYLCASSSTGQETQYFGPGTRLLVL.